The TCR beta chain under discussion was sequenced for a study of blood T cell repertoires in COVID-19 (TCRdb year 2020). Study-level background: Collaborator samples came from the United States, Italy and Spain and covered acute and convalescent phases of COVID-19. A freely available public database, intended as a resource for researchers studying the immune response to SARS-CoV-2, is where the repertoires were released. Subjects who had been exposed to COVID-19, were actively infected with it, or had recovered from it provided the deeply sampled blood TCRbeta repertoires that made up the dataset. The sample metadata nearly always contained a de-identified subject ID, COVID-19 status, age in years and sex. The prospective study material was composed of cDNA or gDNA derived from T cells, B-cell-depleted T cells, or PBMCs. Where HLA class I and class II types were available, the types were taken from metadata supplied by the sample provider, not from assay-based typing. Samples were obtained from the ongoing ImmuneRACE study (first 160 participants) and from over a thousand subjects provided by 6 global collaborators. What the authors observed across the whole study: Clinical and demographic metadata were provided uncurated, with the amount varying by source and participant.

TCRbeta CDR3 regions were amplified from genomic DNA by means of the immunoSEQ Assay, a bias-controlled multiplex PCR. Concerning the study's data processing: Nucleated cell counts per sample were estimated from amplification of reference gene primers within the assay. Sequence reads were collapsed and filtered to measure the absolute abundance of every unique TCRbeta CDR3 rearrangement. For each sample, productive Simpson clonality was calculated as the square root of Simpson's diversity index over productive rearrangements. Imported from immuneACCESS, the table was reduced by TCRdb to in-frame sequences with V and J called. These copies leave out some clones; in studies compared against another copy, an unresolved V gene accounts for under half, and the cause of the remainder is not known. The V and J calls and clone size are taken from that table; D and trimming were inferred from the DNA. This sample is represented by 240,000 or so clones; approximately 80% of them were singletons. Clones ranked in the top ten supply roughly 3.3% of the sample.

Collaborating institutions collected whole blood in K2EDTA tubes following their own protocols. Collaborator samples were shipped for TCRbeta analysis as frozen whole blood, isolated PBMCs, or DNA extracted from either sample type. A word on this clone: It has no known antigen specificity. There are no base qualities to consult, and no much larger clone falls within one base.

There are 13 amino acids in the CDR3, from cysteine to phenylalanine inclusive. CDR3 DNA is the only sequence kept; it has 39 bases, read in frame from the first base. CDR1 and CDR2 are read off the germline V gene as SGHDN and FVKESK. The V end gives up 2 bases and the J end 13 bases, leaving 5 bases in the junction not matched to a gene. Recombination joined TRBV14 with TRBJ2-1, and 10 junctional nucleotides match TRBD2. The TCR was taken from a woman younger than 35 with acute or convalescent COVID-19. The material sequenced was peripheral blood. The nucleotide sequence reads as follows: TGTGCCAGCAGCCAATGGAGCGGGAGGGGACAGTTCTTC. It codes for CASSQWSGRGQFF. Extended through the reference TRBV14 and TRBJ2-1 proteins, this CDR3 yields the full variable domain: EAGVTQFPSHSVIEKGQTVTLRCDPISGHDNLYWYRRVMGKEIKFLLHFVKESKQDESGMPNNRFLAERTGGTYSTLKVQPAELEDSGVYFCASSQWSGRGQFFGPGTRLTVL.